This T cell receptor beta chain derives from a study of shared clonotypes between healthy human individuals. Broader study findings: The study found lower generation probabilities in non-shared clonotypes than in those shared by all four donors.

Germline V gene sequence: CDR1 MNHNY, CDR2 SVGAGI (reference sequence). V lost 5 bases, J lost 0 bases, and 16 bases lay in between. This CDR3 spans 16 amino acids. Comment on this clone: Its antigen is not known.

Produced via immunoSEQ multiplex PCR; TCRdb's table is partial and in-frame only. The repertoire has roughly 500,000 clones, less than 96% of them found once; the top ten carry roughly 0.06%. The receptor was derived from a woman in her twenties or thirties in good health. J is TRBJ1-1 and V is TRBV6-6, with a possible D match to TRBD1 (5 bases). The source material was naive CD4+ T cells sorted from blood. Subset described: CD45RA+ positively selected. In DNA, the CDR3 is TGTGCCAGCAGTGGGGACGATATGGTAATGAACACTGAAGCTTTCTTT. It codes for CASSGDDMVMNTEAFF.